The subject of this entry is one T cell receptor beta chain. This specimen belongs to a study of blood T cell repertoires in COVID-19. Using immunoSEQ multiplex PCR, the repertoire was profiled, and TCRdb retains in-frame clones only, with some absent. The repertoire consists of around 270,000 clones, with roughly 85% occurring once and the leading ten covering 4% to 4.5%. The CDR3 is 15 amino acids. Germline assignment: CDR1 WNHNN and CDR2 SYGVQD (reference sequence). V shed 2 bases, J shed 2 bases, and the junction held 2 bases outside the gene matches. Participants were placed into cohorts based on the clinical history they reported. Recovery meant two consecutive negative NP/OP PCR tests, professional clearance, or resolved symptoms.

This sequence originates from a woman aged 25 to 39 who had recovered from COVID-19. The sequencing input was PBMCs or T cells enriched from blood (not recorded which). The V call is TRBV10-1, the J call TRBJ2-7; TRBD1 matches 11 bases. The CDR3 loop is CASSEPGQGAYEQYF. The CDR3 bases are TGCGCCAGCAGTGAGCCGGGACAGGGGGCCTACGAGCAGTACTTC.